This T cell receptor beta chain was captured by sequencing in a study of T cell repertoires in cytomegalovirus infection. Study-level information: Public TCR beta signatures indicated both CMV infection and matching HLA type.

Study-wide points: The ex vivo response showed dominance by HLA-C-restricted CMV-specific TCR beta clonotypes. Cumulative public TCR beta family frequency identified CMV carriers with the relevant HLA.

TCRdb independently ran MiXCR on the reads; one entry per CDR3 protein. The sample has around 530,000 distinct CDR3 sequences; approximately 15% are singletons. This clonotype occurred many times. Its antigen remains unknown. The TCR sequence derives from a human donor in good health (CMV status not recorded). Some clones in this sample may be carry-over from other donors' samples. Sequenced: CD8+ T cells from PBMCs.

CDR3 coding DNA: TGCAGTGCTATTGCTAACTATGGCTACACCTTC. This translates into CSAIANYGYTF. The chain combines TRBV20-1 with TRBJ1-2; D is undetermined. Trimming removed 4 bases at V and 0 bases at J, with 3 bases between. CDR1 DFQATT and CDR2 SNEGSKA come from the germline V gene (reference sequence). The CDR3 contains 11 residues.